A selection of T cell receptor beta chains follows, all from one sample in a study of shared clonotypes between healthy human individuals. Repertoires were generated with immunoSEQ multiplex PCR, while TCRdb's copy carries only in-frame clones and drops some. Of 700,000 or so clones listed, 60% to 80% are singletons. The sequenced sample was memory CD4+ T cells sorted from blood. All receptors derive from a woman aged 25-40 years in good health. Each CDR3 is given with its conserved first and last residue. Fields, in order: J gene, V gene, clone size, D gene, CDR3 protein, CDR3 DNA. A D gene is named only where the DNA matches it firmly. Size is stated for part of the rows, as once, few or many counts, or as a class when the clone is expanded.

>TRBJ1-3|TRBV11-2|.|.
CASSLVPASGNTIYF
TGTGCCAGCAGCTTAGTACCCGCCTCTGGAAACACCATATATTTT
>TRBJ1-3|TRBV21-1|.|.
CASSKGAAASGNTIYF
TGTGCCAGCAGCAAAGGGGCAGCAGCCTCTGGAAACACCATATATTTT
>TRBJ2-7|TRBV25-1|.|.
CASEDNGASDEQYF
TGTGCCAGCGAAGATAATGGCGCGTCAGACGAGCAGTACTTC
>TRBJ1-4|TRBV28|.|.
CASSLPGQSATNEKLFF
TGTGCCAGCAGTTTACCCGGACAGTCTGCAACTAATGAAAAACTGTTTTTT
>TRBJ1-1|TRBV28|.|TRBD1
CASSFQGGMNTEAFF
TGTGCCAGCAGTTTTCAGGGGGGAATGAACACTGAAGCTTTCTTT
>TRBJ2-7|TRBV28|.|TRBD1
CASTSQGVSYEQYF
TGTGCCAGCACCAGCCAGGGGGTTTCCTACGAGCAGTACTTC
>TRBJ2-5|TRBV11-2|once|.
CASSLLDASWRETQYF
TGTGCCAGCAGCCTCCTTGATGCGAGTTGGCGGGAGACCCAGTACTTC
>TRBJ2-1|TRBV4-1|.|.
CASSPANFDEQFF
TGCGCCAGCAGCCCAGCAAATTTCGATGAGCAGTTCTTC
>TRBJ2-1|TRBV19|.|.
CASSIWNEQFF
TGTGCCAGTAGTATCTGGAATGAGCAGTTCTTC
>TRBJ2-5|TRBV5-4|.|.
CASSLGGFGAQETQYF
TGTGCCAGCAGCTTGGGGGGATTTGGCGCTCAAGAGACCCAGTACTTC
>TRBJ2-7|TRBV28|.|TRBD1
CASLKAGDRGYEQYF
TGTGCCAGCCTAAAGGCCGGAGACAGGGGCTACGAGCAGTACTTC
>TRBJ2-7|TRBV5-1|.|TRBD2
CASSVLAGSGLDEQYF
TGCGCCAGCAGCGTCCTAGCGGGAAGCGGTCTTGACGAGCAGTACTTC
>TRBJ2-1|TRBV27|.|.
CASSFTGGNEQFF
TGTGCCAGCAGTTTCACCGGGGGCAATGAGCAGTTCTTC
>TRBJ1-2|TRBV15|few|.
CATSREVGYGYTF
TGTGCCACCAGCAGAGAAGTTGGCTATGGCTACACCTTC
>TRBJ2-1|TRBV23-1|.|.
CASRPRSGRYNEQFF
TGCGCCAGCAGACCCAGGTCCGGGCGGTACAATGAGCAGTTCTTC
>TRBJ2-5|TRBV7-9|.|.
CASSPPPAGETQYF
TGTGCCAGCAGCCCCCCGCCTGCCGGGGAGACCCAGTACTTC